Listed here are 23 T cell receptor beta chains from one sample, sequenced in a study of T cell changes during pregnancy in multiple sclerosis. Repertoires were generated with immunoSEQ multiplex PCR, while TCRdb's copy carries only in-frame clones and drops some. The data contain roughly 30,000 clones, around 89% of them singletons. The starting material was CD4+ T cells from peripheral blood mononuclear cells, obtained in the first trimester of pregnancy. These receptors were obtained from a female donor in good health, enrolled as a control in a pregnancy study.

In this sample, this clone turned up once. The V call is TRBV5-1, the J call TRBJ1-1; possible D gene TRBD1, 5 bases. Trimming stripped 4 bases from V and 5 bases from J, with 15 bases between. This CDR3 has 14 amino acids. Germline V gene data show CDR1 as SGHRS and CDR2 as YFSETQ. The CDR3 sequence: CASSQGPGGTEAFF. The CDR3, as DNA: TGCGCCAGCAGCCAGGGACCTGGGGGGACTGAAGCTTTCTTT.

This clone was observed a handful of times. The CDR3 here is CASSQEYDRGEKLFF. CDR3 DNA: TGTGCCAGCAGCCAAGAATATGACAGGGGGGAAAAACTGTTTTTT. This chain uses TRBV14 with TRBJ1-4; 9 positions match TRBD1. With 0 bases clipped from V and 8 bases from J, the junction kept 4 bases outside the gene matches. CDR3 length: 15 residues. Germline V gene sequence: CDR1 SGHDN, CDR2 FVKESK.

This sequence joins TRBV5-1 and TRBJ2-3; a weak D match, TRBD2 (6 bases). From germline, CDR1 is SGHRS and CDR2 YFSETQ. The CDR3 is 15 residues long. Trimming pared 3 bases from V and 0 bases from J, leaving 11 bases between. The CDR3 loop is CASSWAGRSTDTQYF. As DNA, the CDR3 is TGCGCCAGCAGCTGGGCCGGGAGAAGCACAGATACGCAGTATTTT.

The V and J genes are TRBV6-5 and TRBJ1-5; the D gene is possibly TRBD1 (6 bases). The CDR3 covers 15 residues. V shed 0 bases and J shed 7 bases, with 13 bases lying between them. Germline lookup yields CDR1 MNHEY and CDR2 SVGAGI. The CDR3 loop reads CASSYSMGAGQPQHF. The CDR3 bases are TGTGCCAGCAGTTACTCGATGGGGGCAGGGCAGCCCCAGCATTTT.

V usage is TRBV30 and J usage is TRBJ1-2; unclear D gene. CDR3 length: 13 residues. Germline V gene sequence: CDR1 GTSNPN, CDR2 SVGIG (reference sequence). V lost 4 bases, J lost 6 bases, and 15 bases lay in between. CDR3 region: CAWIQERRNGYTF. The CDR3 nucleotides read TGTGCCTGGATCCAGGAAAGAAGGAATGGCTACACCTTC.

The CDR3 loop reads CASNPQRGPYNEQFF. In nucleotides, the CDR3 is TGTGCCAGCAACCCCCAGCGGGGCCCGTACAATGAGCAGTTCTTC. The V call is TRBV2, the J call TRBJ2-1, with 7 bases fitting TRBD2. The CDR3 is 15 amino acids. V trimming: 7 bases; J trimming: 4 bases; junction bases outside the gene matches: 10. Germline V lookup: CDR1 SNHLY, CDR2 FYNNEI.

This sequence joins TRBV23-1 and TRBJ2-7; D might be TRBD2 (6 bases). TRBV23-1 falls under the ORF class, with uncertain function. V dropped 2 bases and J dropped 2 bases, with 16 bases sitting between them. This CDR3 is built from 16 residues. CDR3 protein: CASSQMGGTTTYEQYF. The CDR3, as DNA: TGCGCCAGCAGTCAAATGGGGGGAACCACTACCTACGAGCAGTACTTC.

The rearrangement links TRBV7-2 to TRBJ2-5, with 12 positions matching TRBD2. From germline, CDR1 is SGHTA and CDR2 FQGNSA. The CDR3 consists of 18 residues. Trimming took 2 bases from V and 6 from J; bases not matched to a gene: 13. The CDR3 spells CASSLTPPTSGGRKTQYF. The CDR3 DNA sequence: TGTGCCAGCAGCTTAACGCCCCCGACTAGCGGGGGACGGAAGACCCAGTACTTC.

The chain employs TRBV28 and TRBJ2-1; 13 bases agree with TRBD2. The V and J ends lost 4 bases and 8 bases, in that order; junction bases with no gene match: 8. CDR1 is MDHEN, CDR2 SYDVKM, per germline. The CDR3 consists of 16 residues. The CDR3 reads CASSSGLAGPDDEQFF. CDR3 in DNA: TGTGCCAGCAGTTCGGGACTAGCGGGGCCGGACGATGAGCAGTTCTTC.

This chain joins TRBV10-3 and TRBJ2-3, with 7 positions matching TRBD1. This CDR3 spans 16 amino acids. The V and J ends lost 5 bases and 2 bases, in that order; junction bases with no gene match: 10. CDR1 and CDR2 (germline): ENHRY, SYGVKD. In DNA, the CDR3 is TGTGCCATCAGTAGGCTACAGGGGCGTTTCACAGATACGCAGTATTTT. Translation: CAISRLQGRFTDTQYF.

The chain carries TRBV29-1 and TRBJ2-1, with D maybe TRBD1 (5 bases). The germline gives CDR1 SQVTM, CDR2 ANQGSEA. This CDR3 has 18 residues. The ends were cut back, 3 bases at V and 3 bases at J, with 24 bases in the middle. CDR3 sequence (DNA): TGCAGCGTTGATGGATTAGGGGCCCTTCTAACCAGCTACAATGAGCAGTTCTTC. This encodes CSVDGLGALLTSYNEQFF.

The chain has TRBV5-1 and TRBJ2-3, with D perhaps matching TRBD2 (6 bases). This CDR3 spans 17 amino acids. Looked up from germline, CDR1 is SGHRS and CDR2 is YFSETQ. Trimming left V 4 bases short and J 6 bases short, with 24 bases between. The CDR3 DNA reads as TGCGCCAGCAGCAACGTAGCCCCGGGGCGGGCGGGGGATACGCAGTATTTT. Its protein product is CASSNVAPGRAGDTQYF.

V usage is TRBV30 and J usage is TRBJ2-5; the match to TRBD2 covers 8 bases. Germline-derived CDR1 and CDR2 are GTSNPN and SVGIG (reference sequence). The CDR3 has 13 amino acids. V shed 4 bases and J 5 bases; nucleotides not matched to a gene: 6. CDR3 residues: CAWTRGGVETQYF. The CDR3 DNA sequence: TGTGCCTGGACCCGGGGGGGGGTCGAGACCCAGTACTTC.

This clone was counted a single time. The chain is built from TRBV19 and TRBJ2-1; 7 nucleotides match TRBD2. Germline V gene data show CDR1 as LNHDA and CDR2 as SQIVND (reference sequence). The junction had 5 bases not matched to a gene; V was cut back by 5 bases and J by 1 base. The CDR3 sequence is 15 residues long. CDR3 sequence reads: CASSWGSGSYNEQFF. In DNA form, the CDR3 reads TGTGCCAGTAGTTGGGGTAGCGGGTCCTACAATGAGCAGTTCTTC.

The CDR3 sequence is CASSLWGSAETQYF. The CDR3 DNA sequence: TGTGCCAGCAGTCTCTGGGGTAGCGCTGAGACCCAGTACTTC. This chain joins TRBV6-1 and TRBJ2-5, with a possible D match to TRBD2 (5 bases). Germline V gene data show CDR1 as MNHNS and CDR2 as SASEGT. This CDR3 is 14 amino acids long. V was cut by 5 bases and J by 5 bases, with 15 bases left in between.

The chain is built from TRBV28 and TRBJ1-1, with 8 bases lining up with TRBD1. CDR3 length equals 12 residues. CDR1 and CDR2 (germline): MDHEN, SYDVKM. V shed 4 bases and J 11 bases; nucleotides not matched to a gene: 6. The CDR3 DNA sequence: TGTGCCAGCAGTTATTTGCACAGGGGGGCTTTCTTT. Amino acids: CASSYLHRGAFF.

The rearrangement links TRBV18 to TRBJ1-2; D is possibly TRBD1 (5 bases). V was cut by 3 bases and J by 2 bases, with 25 bases left in between. The CDR3 sequence is 19 residues long. CDR1 and CDR2 (germline): KGHSH, LQKENI. CDR3 region: CASSPRGPEPQIFNYGYTF. As DNA, the CDR3 is TGTGCCAGCTCACCTAGGGGTCCGGAGCCGCAGATCTTCAACTATGGCTACACCTTC.

The chain couples TRBV13 to TRBJ2-7, with D perhaps TRBD1 (5 bases). V gave up 5 bases and J gave up 3 bases, with 11 bases separating them. Germline CDR1 reads PRHDT; CDR2 reads FYEKMQ (reference sequence). The CDR3 runs to 13 residues. CDR3 sequence (DNA): TGTGCCAGCAGCCGCGACAGAGACTACGAGCAGTACTTC. Amino acid sequence: CASSRDRDYEQYF.

This clone was counted a few times. The V call is TRBV11-2, the J call TRBJ1-5; D may be TRBD1 (6 bases). Germline lookup yields CDR1 SGHAT and CDR2 FQNNGV. The CDR3 length is 14 residues. Trimming removed 5 bases at V and 4 bases at J, with 12 bases between. This CDR3 is CASSQGQFNQPQHF. In nucleotides, the CDR3 is TGTGCCAGCAGCCAAGGACAGTTTAATCAGCCCCAGCATTTT.

This chain links TRBV18 with TRBJ2-1; TRBD1 is a possible D gene (5 bases). With 2 bases removed from V and 9 bases from J, the gap between germline ends came to 20 bases. This CDR3 has 16 residues. In germline, CDR1 is KGHSH, CDR2 LQKENI. CDR3 loop: CASSPMDILNRVEQFF. Written as DNA, the CDR3 is TGTGCCAGCTCACCAATGGACATCTTAAACCGGGTTGAGCAGTTCTTC.

The V and J genes are TRBV28 and TRBJ2-7; 8 bases match TRBD1. The germline V gene encodes CDR1 MDHEN and CDR2 SYDVKM. V trimming: 8 bases; J trimming: 3 bases; junction bases outside the gene matches: 9. This CDR3 contains 14 residues. CDR3 nucleotide sequence: TGTGCCAGCGGTCCAGGACAGGGAGTCTACGAGCAGTACTTC. Translating it yields CASGPGQGVYEQYF. The full variable domain, with the rest looked up from reference TRBV28 and TRBJ2-7, is DVKVTQSSRYLVKRTGEKVFLECVQDMDHENMFWYRQDPGLGLRLIYFSYDVKMKEKGDIPEGYSVSREKKERFSLILESASTNQTSMYLCASGPGQGVYEQYFGPGTRLTVT.

This chain connects TRBV6-6 to TRBJ2-7; no firm D call. The germline V and J ends were trimmed by 0 bases and 5 bases, with 14 bases remaining between them. Germline CDR1 MNHNY, CDR2 SVGAGI (reference sequence). There are 15 residues in the CDR3. DNA for the CDR3: TGTGCCAGCAGTTACTCGAGTAACCCAAACGACGAGCAGTACTTC. It translates to CASSYSSNPNDEQYF.

The chain uses TRBV5-4 and TRBJ2-5, with 8 nucleotides matching TRBD2. The germline gives CDR1 SGHNT, CDR2 YYREEE (reference sequence). This CDR3 is built from 17 residues. V was clipped by 2 bases and J by 2 bases; unmatched bases: 11. CDR3 in DNA: TGTGCCAGCAGCTTCGATTTGCGGGGGGCGGGTCAAGAGACCCAGTACTTC. It yields the protein CASSFDLRGAGQETQYF.